The 26 T cell receptor beta chains below were found in one sample sequenced in a study of monozygotic twins with inflammatory bowel disease. Reprocessing the 5' RACE reads, TCRdb reports a single entry for every CDR3 protein and omits DNA. This sample contains 300,000 to 400,000 distinct CDR3 sequences. Sequenced material: blood. The receptors derive from a human donor with ulcerative colitis or Crohn's disease, or a healthy co-twin of an affected twin (not recorded which).

The chain combines TRBV9 with TRBJ2-2; TCRdb names TRBD1, which stays unverified in the absence of DNA. The CDR3 contains 16 residues. Per germline, CDR1 SGDLS and CDR2 YYNGEE. CDR3 region: CASSVKGQAYTGELFF.

The chain employs TRBV2 and TRBJ2-3; TCRdb indicates TRBD2, and absent DNA this call remains unverified. Germline CDR1 and CDR2: SNHLY and FYNNEI. This CDR3 spans 11 amino acids. The CDR3 spells CASNWSGEQYF.

This rearrangement joins TRBV5-4 to TRBJ1-4; TCRdb proposes TRBD1, but this gene call is untestable without DNA. The CDR3 has 15 residues. Germline values: CDR1 SGHNT, CDR2 YYREEE (reference sequence). CDR3 protein: CASSRGTATNEKLFF.

This sequence joins TRBV9 and TRBJ2-1. The CDR3 loop spans 13 amino acids. Per the germline V gene, CDR1 is SGDLS and CDR2 is YYNGEE. Here the CDR3 reads CASSGVFSNEQFF.

J is TRBJ2-3 and V is TRBV15. Germline lookup yields CDR1 LNHNV and CDR2 YYDKDF (reference sequence). The CDR3 has 13 amino acids. The CDR3 here is CATSRYSTDTQYF.

V gene TRBV30 combines with J gene TRBJ1-2; TCRdb's D gene call, TRBD1, goes unchecked for lack of DNA. Germline CDR1 is GTSNPN and CDR2 is SVGIG (reference sequence). The CDR3 has 15 residues. The CDR3 protein is CAWRHSTRGYRGYTF.

V is TRBV7-2 and J is TRBJ2-1; TCRdb reports TRBD1, a call that lacks DNA to check it against. The germline V gene encodes CDR1 SGHTA and CDR2 FQGNSA. This CDR3 comprises 15 residues. The CDR3 region is CASSPQGAAVNEQFF.

The V call is TRBV5-6, the J call TRBJ2-1; TCRdb's D gene call, TRBD2, goes unchecked for lack of DNA. The CDR3 covers 19 residues. CDR1 and CDR2 (germline): SGHDT, YYEEEE. CDR3 protein: CASSSWIRTSGEEHNEQFF.

This rearrangement joins TRBV18 to TRBJ1-4; TCRdb lists TRBD1, though no DNA is available to test this call. The CDR3 totals 15 residues. Germline-derived CDR1 and CDR2 are KGHSH and LQKENI. The CDR3 loop is CASSPPSGTNEKLYF.

This chain uses TRBV7-9 with TRBJ2-5; the TCRdb D gene call, TRBD1, has no DNA to confirm it. The V gene's germline CDR1 is SEHNR and CDR2 FQNEAQ (reference sequence). The CDR3 contains 14 residues. CDR3 residues: CASSTPNGQETQYF.

This rearrangement joins TRBV30 to TRBJ2-7; the D call of TRBD2 rests on TCRdb alone, since no DNA is present to check it. Per the germline V gene, CDR1 is GTSNPN and CDR2 is SVGIG (reference sequence). The CDR3 loop spans 13 amino acids. CDR3 loop: CAWGTSGSYEQYF.

V and J are TRBV15 and TRBJ2-1; checking the TCRdb D call of TRBD2 is not possible without DNA. The germline CDR1 and CDR2 sequences are LNHNV and YYDKDF (reference sequence). There are 15 residues in the CDR3. The chain's CDR3 is CATSRERGRYNEQFF. Complete variable domain (other parts from reference TRBV15 and TRBJ2-1): DAMVIQNPRYQVTQFGKPVTLSCSQTLNHNVMYWYQQKSSQAPKLLFHYYDKDFNNEADTPDNFQSRRPNTSFCFLDIRSPGLGDTAMYLCATSRERGRYNEQFFGPGTRLTVL.

The chain uses TRBV3-1 and TRBJ1-2; TCRdb gives TRBD1 as the D gene, but with no DNA this cannot be confirmed. This CDR3 has 16 amino acids. Germline V lookup: CDR1 LGHDT, CDR2 YNNKEL (reference sequence). The CDR3 reads CASSQDKARASNGYTF. Drawing the rest from reference TRBV3-1 and TRBJ1-2, the complete variable domain is DTAVSQTPKYLVTQMGNDKSIKCEQNLGHDTMYWYKQDSKKFLKIMFSYNNKELIINETVPNRFSPKSPDKAHLNLHINSLELGDSAVYFCASSQDKARASNGYTFGSGTRLTVV.

This rearrangement joins TRBV6-1 to TRBJ2-2; TCRdb's D call of TRBD1 is untestable without DNA. The CDR3 is made up of 17 amino acids. CDR1 MNHNS and CDR2 SASEGT come from the germline V gene. The CDR3 sequence: CASSERDRGPNTGELFF.

The chain uses TRBV15 and TRBJ2-1; the TRBD2 assignment by TCRdb is unverifiable without DNA. Germline values: CDR1 LNHNV, CDR2 YYDKDF (reference sequence). This CDR3 spans 16 amino acids. CDR3 loop: CATSREGLAGGGEQFF.

This chain joins TRBV5-1 and TRBJ2-3. Germline lookup yields CDR1 SGHRS and CDR2 YFSETQ. CDR3 length: 14 amino acids. CDR3 sequence reads: CASSFDTSTDTQYF.

V is TRBV6-1 and J is TRBJ1-1; TCRdb picks TRBD1, but there is no DNA to check that call. The CDR3 covers 13 residues. Germline V lookup: CDR1 MNHNS, CDR2 SASEGT. The CDR3 spells CASSFWTASEAFF.

The genes are TRBV19 and TRBJ2-4; TCRdb indicates TRBD2, and absent DNA this call remains unverified. Germline V gene data show CDR1 as LNHDA and CDR2 as SQIVND (reference sequence). The CDR3 totals 13 residues. The CDR3 sequence: CASNVGGGNIQYF. The full variable domain, completed using reference TRBV19 and TRBJ2-4, is DGGITQSPKYLFRKEGQNVTLSCEQNLNHDAMYWYRQDPGQGLRLIYYSQIVNDFQKGDIAEGYSVSREKKESFPLTVTSAQKNPTAFYLCASNVGGGNIQYFGAGTRLSVL.

This chain links TRBV4-2 with TRBJ2-1; checking the TCRdb D call of TRBD2 is not possible without DNA. From germline, CDR1 is LGHNA and CDR2 YNFKEQ. The length of the CDR3 is 18 residues. This chain's CDR3 is CASSQDEGAGVTYNEQFF.

The chain carries TRBV24-1 and TRBJ2-2; TCRdb's D gene call, TRBD1, goes unchecked for lack of DNA. Germline V gene sequence: CDR1 KGHDR, CDR2 SFDVKD. CDR3 length: 17 amino acids. The CDR3 here is CATSDWGDRRNTGELFF.

J is TRBJ2-6 and V is TRBV4-3; lacking DNA, the TRBD1 call made by TCRdb goes unchecked. The CDR3 runs 18 residues. Germline V gene sequence: CDR1 LGHNA, CDR2 YSLEER. CDR3 amino acids: CASSQGEGGTSGANVLTF.

The V call is TRBV30, the J call TRBJ1-6. This CDR3 comprises 13 residues. Germline lookup yields CDR1 GTSNPN and CDR2 SVGIG (reference sequence). This CDR3 is CAWSVSGNSPLHF. The entire variable domain, with the rest obtained from reference TRBV30 and TRBJ1-6, is as follows: SQTIHQWPATLVQPVGSPLSLECTVEGTSNPNLYWYRQAAGRGLQLLFYSVGIGQISSEVPQNLSASRPQDRQFILSSKKLLLSDSGFYLCAWSVSGNSPLHFGNGTRLTVT.

The chain has TRBV12-3 or TRBV12-4 and TRBJ1-2; TCRdb gives TRBD1 as the D gene, but with no DNA this cannot be confirmed. The CDR3 extends over 14 amino acids. The CDR3 spells CASSLGGGDYGYTF.

This chain connects TRBV7-6 to TRBJ2-3; TCRdb designates TRBD2, a call that cannot be tested without DNA. Looked up from germline, CDR1 is SGHVS and CDR2 is FNYEAQ. The CDR3 covers 19 residues. The CDR3: CASSLGTSGRVGRTDTQYF.

The rearrangement uses TRBV20-1 and TRBJ2-2; no DNA is available, so the TRBD2 call from TCRdb remains unchecked. Germline loops: CDR1 DFQATT, CDR2 SNEGSKA (reference sequence). This CDR3 has 13 amino acids. The CDR3 is CSAPGTNTGELFF.

The chain carries TRBV11-3 and TRBJ2-2; as DNA is missing, the TRBD1 call by TCRdb cannot be tested. Germline assignment: CDR1 SGHNT and CDR2 YENEEA. The CDR3 runs to 15 residues. The CDR3 region is CASSLQGENTGELFF.